These T cell receptor beta chains were read from a single sample in a study of T cell repertoires in cytomegalovirus infection. Their specific antigens are unknown. One entry per CDR3 protein, called by TCRdb with MiXCR from the reads. The data show almost 90,000 distinct CDR3 sequences, with about 31% seen just once and around 68% held by the top ten. This specimen was CD8+ T cells from cultured PBMCs, taken from culture after CMV antigen stimulation. The receptor set was obtained from a human donor in good health (CMV status not recorded). Some clones in this sample may be carry-over from other donors' samples. The conserved cysteine and the conserved F or W are not part of the CDR3 here. Each record gives: J gene, D gene, V gene, CDR3 protein. The D gene is left open where the match is weak.

J: TRBJ2-5; D: NA; V: TRBV7-9; CDR3: ASSLGLPQETQY
J: TRBJ1-1; D: NA; V: TRBV12-3/TRBV12-4; CDR3: ASSLDPPGLSVAEAF
J: TRBJ2-7; D: TRBD1; V: TRBV28; CDR3: ASTTGTGPYEQY
J: TRBJ2-1; D: TRBD1; V: TRBV7-8; CDR3: ASSTRGNRGLFDEQF
J: TRBJ2-7; D: NA; V: TRBV20-1; CDR3: SARVETYEQY
J: TRBJ1-1; D: NA; V: TRBV27; CDR3: ASSSSSGMNTEAF
J: TRBJ2-7; D: TRBD1; V: TRBV20-1; CDR3: SARDMGQGYEQY
J: TRBJ1-6; D: NA; V: TRBV7-2; CDR3: ASSSWGGNNSPLH
J: TRBJ2-2; D: NA; V: TRBV5-6; CDR3: ASSSPRDTGELF
J: TRBJ2-2; D: TRBD2; V: TRBV7-9; CDR3: ASSPQTSDTPGELF